The 3 T cell receptor beta chains reported below all come from one sample, sequenced in a study of T cells in Graves' hyperthyroidism and ophthalmopathy. TCR beta CDR3 regions were amplified from RNA transcripts. The study used the HTBI primer set for a first-round RT-PCR of the TCR CDR3. TCRdb independently ran MiXCR on the multiplex PCR reads; one entry per CDR3 protein. This table holds 450,000 to 600,000 distinct CDR3 sequences, about 15% found once. The sequenced material came from blood. The source of these receptors is a woman in her 40s with Graves' hyperthyroidism.

There are a few counts of this clonotype. V gene TRBV6-5 combines with J gene TRBJ2-5; the match to TRBD2 covers 8 bases. The CDR3 covers 17 residues. J gave up 1 base and V 2 bases, and 9 bases lay outside the gene matches. Germline CDR1 and CDR2: MNHEY and SVGAGI. CDR3 DNA: TGTGCCAGCAGTTACCCCGCGACCAGCGGGGGCCAAGAGACCCAGTACTTC. This codes for CASSYPATSGGQETQYF.

This clonotype was counted at least ten times. The rearrangement joins TRBV7-2 to TRBJ1-5; TRBD1 aligns across 7 bases. The CDR3 has 14 residues. Germline CDR1 reads SGHTA; CDR2 reads FQGNSA. V was pared by 5 bases and J by 4 bases, with 5 bases of the junction left unmatched. In DNA form, the CDR3 reads TGTGCCAGCAGCCAGACAGGGACAAATCAGCCCCAGCATTTT. Its protein product is CASSQTGTNQPQHF.

This clonotype was counted many times. The chain recombines TRBV11-2 with TRBJ2-7; D is possibly TRBD2 (6 bases). Trimming took off 6 bases at V and 0 bases at J, with 15 bases between the two ends. The length of the CDR3 is 15 residues. Per germline, CDR1 SGHAT and CDR2 FQNNGV. The CDR3 coding sequence is TGTGCCAGCAGTGTGGCTAGCGCATACTCCTACGAGCAGTACTTC. Protein product: CASSVASAYSYEQYF.